This is a list of T cell receptor beta chains from one sample in a study of blood T cell repertoires in COVID-19. Only in-frame clones appear in the TCRdb table, and some are missing; sequencing was by immunoSEQ multiplex PCR. The sample records roughly 240,000 clones, around 87% being singletons. Sequenced: peripheral blood. The receptor set was obtained from a man aged 18 to 35 with active or convalescent COVID-19. The conserved cysteine and the conserved F or W are not part of the CDR3 here. The D gene is left open where the match is weak. Size tells how often a clone was seen (once, few, many) or the class of an expanded clone, and some rows leave it out.

d_gene,len,v_gene,abundance,CDR3aa
-,13,TRBV24-1,-,ATRTAEGTYNEQF
TRBD1,14,TRBV6-1,-,ASSERGDRGLSPLH
-,13,TRBV9,once,ASRKQPISGNTIY
TRBD2,14,TRBV4-1,-,ASSQPRGAAYNEQF
-,11,TRBV7-2,-,ASSPTGPGELF
TRBD2,16,TRBV2,-,ASSEAPGLADPTDTQY
-,10,TRBV30,-,AWSTVEETQY
-,13,TRBV2,-,ASSKVWGVYQPQH
-,14,TRBV5-1,-,ASSLTQAISGNTIY
-,12,TRBV27,-,ASSLGLANNEQF
-,14,TRBV3-1/TRBV3-2,once,ASRRGRASSQETQY
-,11,TRBV5-1,-,ASSLGGVDEQF
TRBD1,11,TRBV29-1,-,SVGGQVGYEQY
TRBD1,13,TRBV28,-,ASHTPGQGFTEAF
-,11,TRBV12-3/TRBV12-4,-,ASSFGGLYSQY
TRBD1,11,TRBV7-9,-,ASSSTGNQPQH
TRBD1,11,TRBV7-2,-,ASSYTGGITLH
TRBD1,15,TRBV6-6,-,ASSLRDRARDNSPLH
-,13,TRBV10-1,-,ASSAGNTGENEQF
TRBD1,14,TRBV11-3,-,ASSSPGQGAAREQF
TRBD1,11,TRBV6-5,-,ASTLSGDRDWH
-,10,TRBV12-3/TRBV12-4,-,ASTGYTGELF
TRBD1,14,TRBV24-1,-,ATTTDRGFSNQPQH
TRBD2,14,TRBV27,-,ASSLLGTSGPNEQF
TRBD1,14,TRBV9,-,ASSRGTGKDGNTIY
TRBD1,12,TRBV2,-,ASSGDRGIGSYT
-,13,TRBV7-2,-,ASSLKPGWNTEAF
-,13,TRBV4-1,once,ASSQITGMNTEAF
-,8,TRBV11-2,-,ASSSGEQY
-,13,TRBV6-5,-,ASSSWTEPNEKLF
-,10,TRBV7-2,-,ASTSAGDVRY
-,12,TRBV7-2,-,ASSLMGTLYEQY
-,8,TRBV25-1,few,ASDSEPQH
-,13,TRBV4-1,-,ASSLRHLAQNIQY
-,14,TRBV28,few,ASSLIGQGLITEAF
-,16,TRBV4-1,-,ASSYRGGAGRGTDTQY
-,12,TRBV9,-,ASSGFEGPTEAF
TRBD1,15,TRBV5-1,-,ASSRGDRGRGTGELF
-,9,TRBV28,-,ASSLSDEQF
TRBD2,14,TRBV2,-,ASSENGSWGGSEQY
-,11,TRBV25-1,once,ASSDHRAYEQY
-,14,TRBV9,-,ASSVDTGGTYNEQF
TRBD1,12,TRBV5-1,-,ASSTGTVNSPLH
TRBD1,11,TRBV30,-,AWRQGASTEAF
TRBD1,14,TRBV5-1,-,ASSSDRGGRDSPLH
TRBD1,13,TRBV29-1,-,SVEGAGGAGQPQH
-,16,TRBV3-1/TRBV3-2,-,ASSEVFESRANTGELF
-,13,TRBV28,once,ASTARGVVSYEQY
-,11,TRBV3-1/TRBV3-2,-,ASSQGALRPAF
-,11,TRBV19,-,ASATGLGTEAF
-,14,TRBV5-1,-,ASSLAPVAVTGELF
TRBD2,15,TRBV7-6,-,ASSSMTSGDSYNEQF
-,11,TRBV27,once,ASSLNRNTEAF
TRBD1,13,TRBV10-3,few,AISVGTGDTQPQH
TRBD1,11,TRBV2,-,ASSSMTGNEQF
TRBD1,11,TRBV10-1,-,ASRGQANTEAF
-,12,TRBV3-1/TRBV3-2,few,ASSPGRGESPLH
-,12,TRBV6-5,-,ASSRSGGTGELF